The 19 T cell receptor beta chains reported below all come from one sample, sequenced in a study of blood T cells in healthy people across ages. Combining a sample-barcoded 5' primer with a J-beta primer mix, a second PCR ran for roughly 6 to 12 cycles. Each CDR3 protein gets one entry after TCRdb re-called the 5' RACE reads with MiXCR. This table holds about 1,800,000 distinct CDR3 sequences, roughly 27% found once. Sequenced material: blood. The receptors derive from a woman aged 25 to 39 in good health.

This clonotype was found a few times. The gene calls are TRBV19 and TRBJ2-7; D may correspond to TRBD1 or TRBD2 (5 bases each). The CDR3 extends over 14 amino acids. Between the trimmed V and J ends, which lost 6 bases and 7 bases, there was a span of 19 bases. CDR1 LNHDA and CDR2 SQIVND come from the germline V gene (reference sequence). CDR3 protein: CASSQQGAPREQYF. In nucleotides, the CDR3 is TGTGCCAGTAGCCAGCAGGGAGCGCCGAGGGAGCAGTACTTC.

This chain links TRBV6-5 with TRBJ1-2, with no clear D. CDR3 length: 16 residues. The V end was cut by 6 bases, the J end by 4 bases, with 21 bases between. The germline V gene has CDR1 MNHEY and CDR2 SVGAGI. This chain's CDR3 is CASRSTAPRVGYGYTF. Written as DNA, the CDR3 is TGTGCCAGCAGATCTACCGCGCCGAGGGTGGGCTATGGCTACACCTTC.

Details on this clonotype: A much larger clone differs by one base, so this may be a read error. It is likely a read error, because the conserved phenylalanine at the end of the CDR3 is missing. The genes are TRBV20-1 and TRBJ2-1, with TRBD2 identical over 10 bases. Germline CDR1 reads DFQATT; CDR2 reads SNEGSKA (reference sequence). J lost 5 bases, V lost 6 bases, and 4 bases had no gene match. This CDR3 has 13 residues. CDR3 in DNA: TGCAGTGCCTCTAGCGGGAGCGACAATGAGCAGTTCTTG. The encoded protein is CSASSGSDNEQFL.

The CDR3 bases are TGTGCCAGCACCCCAGTAGGGGGAGACACTGAAGCTTTCTTT. Protein sequence: CASTPVGGDTEAFF. The chain carries TRBV7-2 and TRBJ1-1, with D maybe TRBD1 (6 bases). Germline-derived CDR1 and CDR2 are SGHTA and FQGNSA. The CDR3 length is 14 residues. Trimming pared 7 bases from V and 3 bases from J, leaving 15 bases between.

The rearrangement joins TRBV6-5 to TRBJ1-2; perhaps TRBD1 as D (6 bases). Trimming took 6 bases from V and 0 from J, leaving 14 bases between them. The CDR3 is 15 residues long. CDR1 and CDR2 (germline): MNHEY, SVGAGI. CDR3 nucleotides: TGTGCCAGCAGAAACAGAGGGGGAGCTAACTATGGCTACACCTTC. It translates to CASRNRGGANYGYTF.

The V gene is TRBV19, the J gene TRBJ2-1, with TRBD1 matching 9 bases. With V trimmed by 7 bases and J by 6 bases, 13 bases remained unmatched. The CDR3 is 16 amino acids. Germline CDR1 LNHDA, CDR2 SQIVND (reference sequence). CDR3 DNA sequence: TGTGCCAGTAAACTAACCGGGACAGGGCTCTTCAATGAGCAGTTCTTC. This encodes CASKLTGTGLFNEQFF.

In its sample, this clonotype was seen many times. V gene TRBV15 combines with J gene TRBJ2-1; 14 nucleotides line up with TRBD2. Trimming at V came to 5 bases and at J to 8 bases, leaving 14 bases not matched to a gene. Germline V lookup: CDR1 LNHNV, CDR2 YYDKDF (reference sequence). CDR3 length: 18 amino acids. The DNA of the CDR3 is TGTGCCACCAGCGGTTATGGGCTGACTAGCGGGAGGGTAGATGAGCAGTTCTTC. Residues: CATSGYGLTSGRVDEQFF.

The table lists this clonotype with a few counts. The V gene is TRBV12-3 or TRBV12-4, the J gene TRBJ2-3; 10 positions match TRBD2. The CDR3 loop spans 17 amino acids. V was pared by 7 bases and J by 4 bases, with 14 bases of the junction left unmatched. CDR3 protein: CASKGSGGAMEADTQYF. In nucleotides, the CDR3 is TGTGCCAGCAAGGGGAGCGGGGGGGCAATGGAGGCAGATACGCAGTATTTT.

In this sample, this clonotype turned up many times. J is TRBJ2-3 and V is TRBV4-3; 8 positions match TRBD1. The V segment lost 4 bases and the J segment 3 bases; nucleotides outside the gene matches: 9. The germline V gene encodes CDR1 LGHNA and CDR2 YSLEER. CDR3 length equals 16 residues. The chain's CDR3 is CASSPRRQGNTDTQYF. The CDR3 DNA sequence: TGCGCCAGCAGCCCGCGTCGACAGGGGAATACAGATACGCAGTATTTT.

This clonotype was counted many times. The V gene is TRBV4-1, the J gene TRBJ2-7; TRBD1 matches 7 bases. V shed 1 base, J shed 7 bases, and the junction held 13 bases outside the gene matches. CDR3 length: 16 residues. CDR1 MGHRA and CDR2 YSYEKL come from the germline V gene. The CDR3 sequence: CASSQGEGAYSWEQYF. The CDR3 DNA reads TGCGCCAGCAGCCAAGGAGAGGGGGCCTACAGTTGGGAGCAGTACTTC.

This chain joins TRBV7-6 and TRBJ1-2; D unresolved. Trimming left V 5 bases short and J 8 bases short, with 21 bases between. Per germline, CDR1 SGHVS and CDR2 FNYEAQ. The CDR3 has 15 residues. This CDR3 reads CASSEAGGLYGGYTF. CDR3 nucleotides: TGTGCCAGCAGCGAGGCCGGAGGTCTCTACGGCGGCTACACCTTC.

This clonotype has a handful of counts. The chain recombines TRBV9 with TRBJ2-4; TRBD2 matches 12 bases. The CDR3 covers 16 residues. V lost 4 bases, J lost 1 base, and 3 bases stayed unmatched. Germline lookup yields CDR1 SGDLS and CDR2 YYNGEE. The CDR3 nucleotides are TGTGCCAGCAGCAGGACTAGCGGGGAGGCCAAAAACATTCAGTACTTC. This gives the protein CASSRTSGEAKNIQYF.

The chain employs TRBV9 and TRBJ1-1, with D possibly being TRBD1 (6 bases). CDR1 is SGDLS, CDR2 YYNGEE, per germline. V shed 7 bases and J shed 3 bases, with 16 bases lying between them. This CDR3 region has 14 residues. The CDR3 DNA reads as TGTGCCAGCGGGTCCAGGGGTGCGGACACTGAAGCTTTCTTT. Protein product: CASGSRGADTEAFF.

This clonotype occurred many times. The chain employs TRBV7-2 and TRBJ2-5; D not resolved. The CDR3 covers 12 residues. Trimming took off 3 bases at V and 9 bases at J, with 11 bases between the two ends. In germline, CDR1 is SGHTA, CDR2 FQGNSA. The CDR3 loop is CASSLTSRSQYF. CDR3 DNA: TGTGCCAGCAGCTTGACCTCACGGTCCCAGTACTTC.

The CDR3 reads CSARDQAGRYEQYF. In nucleotides, the CDR3 is TGCAGTGCTAGAGATCAGGCTGGTCGCTACGAGCAGTACTTC. The chain recombines TRBV20-1 with TRBJ2-7; D uncertain. Per germline, CDR1 DFQATT and CDR2 SNEGSKA (reference sequence). The germline V and J ends were trimmed by 0 bases and 3 bases, with 12 bases remaining between them. The CDR3 runs 14 residues.

This clonotype was observed a handful of times. The chain links TRBV5-1 to TRBJ2-1, with TRBD2 matching 10 bases. CDR1 and CDR2 (germline): SGHRS, YFSETQ. V shed 4 bases and J 11 bases; nucleotides not matched to a gene: 3. This CDR3 is built from 12 residues. The CDR3 nucleotides read TGCGCCAGCAGCCTAACTAGCGGGAAGCAGTTCTTC. Residues: CASSLTSGKQFF.

This clonotype was counted only a few times. CDR3 DNA: TGCAGTGCTCCGGGACACATTAACTACGAGCAGTACTTC. Translated, it gives CSAPGHINYEQYF. This chain uses TRBV20-1 with TRBJ2-7; a possible D gene is TRBD1 (6 bases). Trimming removed 5 bases from V and 3 bases from J, with 14 bases in between. CDR1 DFQATT and CDR2 SNEGSKA come from the germline V gene (reference sequence). The CDR3 has 13 residues.

The rearrangement uses TRBV28 and TRBJ2-7; D is unclear. The germline CDR1 and CDR2 sequences are MDHEN and SYDVKM. Trimming cost V 4 bases and J 3 bases, with 16 bases left between them. The CDR3 has 15 residues. CDR3 region: CASSSPVKASYEQYF. In nucleotides, the CDR3 is TGTGCCAGCAGTTCACCGGTGAAGGCGAGCTACGAGCAGTACTTC.

V is TRBV2 and J is TRBJ2-1; 9 nucleotides match TRBD1. The ends lost 10 bases at V and 2 bases at J; junction bases unmatched: 9. Germline V CDR1 and CDR2: SNHLY, FYNNEI. The CDR3 spans 15 residues. CDR3 DNA: TGTGCCATCCCAAAGGACAGGGGAACCTACAATGAGCAGTTCTTC. It specifies CAIPKDRGTYNEQFF.